This TCR beta chain stems from a study of cytomegalovirus exposure and HLA in healthy donors. The study's findings and limits: Presence/absence analyses treated sequencing depth as roughly uniform across donors.

CDR3 length: 16 residues. The V end was cut by 5 bases, the J end by 3 bases, with 19 bases between. Germline CDR1 SGHVS, CDR2 FQNEAQ. Concerning this clone itself: Antigen: not known.

60 Vbeta and 13 Jbeta primers were used in PCR. Produced via immunoSEQ multiplex PCR; TCRdb's table is partial and in-frame only. Among approximately 100,000 clones listed, around 76% were seen once. The sequence came from a woman in her fifties or sixties in good health and CMV-seropositive. Sequencing was carried out using PBMCs. This chain joins TRBV7-8 and TRBJ1-1, with D possibly matching TRBD1 (5 bases). The CDR3: CASSPLHYTRDTEAFF. CDR3 nucleotide sequence: TGTGCCAGCAGCCCCCTCCATTATACCAGGGACACTGAAGCTTTCTTT. Drawing the rest from reference TRBV7-8 and TRBJ1-1, the complete variable domain is GAGVSQSPRYKVAKRGQDVALRCDPISGHVSLFWYQQALGQGPEFLTYFQNEAQLDKSGLPSDRFFAERPEGSVSTLKIQRTQQEDSAVYLCASSPLHYTRDTEAFFGQGTRLTVV.